This T cell receptor beta chain came from a study of identical twins (dated by TCRdb to between 2015 and 2016). Regarding the study in general: The study deep-sequenced TCR alpha and beta repertoires from monozygotic twins, unrelated adults of various ages and cord blood to test whether fetal clonotypes persist. To rule out contamination, the twin experiments were replicated at different times with different library preparation protocols. General conclusions and limits of the study: In beta out-of-frame sequences, excess twin sharing was weaker, because having fewer shared sequences lowered the signal-to-noise ratio. Recombination models systematically underestimated out-of-frame TCR alpha sharing in monozygotic twins but agreed with sharing between unrelated individuals. Zero-insertion analyses could be partly confounded by invariant T cells such as MAIT and iNKT, though diverse VJ usage argued against such confounding for most clonotypes. Out-of-frame TCR alpha sequences shared between twins showed an excess of low generation-probability sequences compared with coincidental sharing between unrelated individuals. Because the same donors could not be followed over many years, conclusions were based on cross-sectional statistical analysis. Fewer insertions were carried by abundant cord blood beta clonotypes; a weaker similar trend was observed in young adult naive repertoires, while no such trend was observed in memory repertoires.

Only healthy Caucasian donors were included. About this clonotype itself: The antigen this receptor binds is unknown. No much larger clonotype is one base removed from it; base qualities were not supplied.

The CDR3 holds 15 amino acids from the cysteine to the phenylalanine. The read is trimmed to its CDR3 DNA, 45 bases read in frame from base 1. From the germline V gene, CDR1 is SGHTS and CDR2 is YDEGEE. V is shortened by 1 base, J by 5 bases, and the region joining them spans 13 bases. Libraries were constructed by 5' RACE. TCRdb shows the sequencer as Illumina HiSeq 2000. A universal primer binding site was added through template switching, and the final cDNA carried a unique molecular identifier so that TCR cDNA molecules could be counted accurately. Specific primers in the conserved constant-segment region were used to synthesize first-strand cDNA for the TCR alpha and beta chains. Each cDNA library was double barcoded, with a SMART-Mk sample barcode plus Illumina barcodes, to control for contamination. TruSeq adapter sequences along with Illumina sample barcodes were introduced in two successive PCR steps. Sequencing of the TCR alpha and beta cDNA libraries was done on the Illumina HiSeq platform using custom primers. Concerning the study's data processing: Raw reads were processed with MiGEC to extract unique molecular identifiers, and MiXCR was used to determine CDR3 positions. For each individual, recombination models were inferred using an EM algorithm with the repgenHMM and IGoR tools. Shared clonotype analysis was performed with the tcR package in R, normalizing sharing by the product of cloneset sizes. To study raw recombination free of thymic and clonal selection effects, out-of-frame nonproductive sequences were analyzed. TCRdb cleaned the public reads at Q25 with fastp, built clones with MiXCR and kept in-frame beta chains. Each entry merges the rows of one CDR3 protein and shows their most common DNA and genes. These V and J calls are TCRdb output, not the study's own analysis. This sample is represented by 1.5 million or so distinct CDR3 sequences; roughly a third of them were singletons. About 0.27% of the sample goes to the ten largest clones.

What was sequenced was cord blood. The source is a newborn girl in good health. Recombination joined TRBV5-8 with TRBJ2-1, with TRBD2 perhaps the D gene, on 6 matching bases. The CDR3 region: CASSLWGTFDNEQFF. The sequenced DNA is TGTGCCAGCAGCTTGTGGGGGACTTTCGACAATGAGCAGTTCTTC.